This TCR beta chain was obtained from a study of control samples from healthy donors and cancer patients. As concerns this clone: The sample has other DNA sequences that encode this CDR3 too.

This table comes from immunoSEQ multiplex PCR, and its TCRdb copy is limited to in-frame clones, with some not included. The sample includes 100,000 to 150,000 clones, under 95% of them seen just once. This sequence originates from a young man in good health. Sequenced input: blood.

The CDR3: CASRSGGRDEQYF. CDR3 DNA: TGCGCCAGCAGATCAGGGGGGCGGGACGAGCAGTACTTC. This chain links TRBV5-1 with TRBJ2-7; tentative D call: TRBD1 (7 bases). The germline V gene encodes CDR1 SGHRS and CDR2 YFSETQ. Trimming shortened V by 5 bases and J by 5 bases, and 14 bases separated the two germline ends. This CDR3 is 13 amino acids long.